Sequencing of this T cell receptor (beta chain) was carried out in a study of identical twins. Study conclusions and caveats: Alpha sequences that were out-of-frame and twin-shared showed an excess of low generation probability.

The length of the CDR3 is 12 residues. Germline V gives CDR1 SQVTM, CDR2 ANQGSEA. Deletions cut 7 bases from V and 4 bases from J, with 13 bases between. All donors were healthy, and all were Caucasian. The table lists this clonotype with a few counts. Its specificity is unknown. Template switching created a universal primer site, and the cDNA included unique molecular identifiers. TCRdb analysed the 5' RACE reads with MiXCR anew, one entry per CDR3 protein. This sample carries about 250,000 distinct CDR3 sequences, more than 13% of them seen once, and the ten largest clones take around 9%. This clonotype was obtained from a woman between 18 and 29 years old in good health. The V and J genes are TRBV29-1 and TRBJ2-5, with D maybe TRBD2 (5 bases). The sample consisted of memory (CD45RO+) T cells sorted from blood. CDR3 in DNA: TGCAGCGCCTTCTCTCGGGGAGAGACCCAGTACTTC. Its protein product is CSAFSRGETQYF.